One and the same sample provided the 2 T cell receptor beta chains below, sequenced in a study of T-cell reconstitution after alpha-beta-depleted transplantation in children. The TCRbeta library was prepared with unique molecular identifiers. Each CDR3 protein gets one entry after TCRdb re-called the PCR reads with MiXCR. The data contain some 490,000 distinct CDR3 sequences, approximately 12% of them singletons. Specimen: PBMCs from the stem cell graft donor, collected from the stem cell graft. The receptors come from a human donor who donated a stem cell graft to a child with combined immunodeficiency.

V usage is TRBV10-3 and J usage is TRBJ2-7, with 8 bases fitting TRBD2. The germline CDR1 and CDR2 sequences are ENHRY and SYGVKD. V trimming: 0 bases; J trimming: 0 bases; junction bases outside the gene matches: 4. This CDR3 comprises 16 residues. CDR3 nucleotide sequence: TGTGCCATCAGTGAGTCGTGGCGGGAGGCCTCCTACGAGCAGTACTTC. It yields the protein CAISESWREASYEQYF.

This clonotype occurred many times. The gene calls are TRBV20-1 and TRBJ2-1, with TRBD1 identical over 10 bases. The trim removed 4 bases at V and 4 bases at J, leaving 7 bases unmatched. This CDR3 region has 15 residues. From germline, CDR1 is DFQATT and CDR2 SNEGSKA (reference sequence). The CDR3 sequence is CSAIKTGGSYNEQFF. The DNA for the CDR3 is TGCAGTGCTATCAAGACAGGGGGCTCGTACAATGAGCAGTTCTTC.